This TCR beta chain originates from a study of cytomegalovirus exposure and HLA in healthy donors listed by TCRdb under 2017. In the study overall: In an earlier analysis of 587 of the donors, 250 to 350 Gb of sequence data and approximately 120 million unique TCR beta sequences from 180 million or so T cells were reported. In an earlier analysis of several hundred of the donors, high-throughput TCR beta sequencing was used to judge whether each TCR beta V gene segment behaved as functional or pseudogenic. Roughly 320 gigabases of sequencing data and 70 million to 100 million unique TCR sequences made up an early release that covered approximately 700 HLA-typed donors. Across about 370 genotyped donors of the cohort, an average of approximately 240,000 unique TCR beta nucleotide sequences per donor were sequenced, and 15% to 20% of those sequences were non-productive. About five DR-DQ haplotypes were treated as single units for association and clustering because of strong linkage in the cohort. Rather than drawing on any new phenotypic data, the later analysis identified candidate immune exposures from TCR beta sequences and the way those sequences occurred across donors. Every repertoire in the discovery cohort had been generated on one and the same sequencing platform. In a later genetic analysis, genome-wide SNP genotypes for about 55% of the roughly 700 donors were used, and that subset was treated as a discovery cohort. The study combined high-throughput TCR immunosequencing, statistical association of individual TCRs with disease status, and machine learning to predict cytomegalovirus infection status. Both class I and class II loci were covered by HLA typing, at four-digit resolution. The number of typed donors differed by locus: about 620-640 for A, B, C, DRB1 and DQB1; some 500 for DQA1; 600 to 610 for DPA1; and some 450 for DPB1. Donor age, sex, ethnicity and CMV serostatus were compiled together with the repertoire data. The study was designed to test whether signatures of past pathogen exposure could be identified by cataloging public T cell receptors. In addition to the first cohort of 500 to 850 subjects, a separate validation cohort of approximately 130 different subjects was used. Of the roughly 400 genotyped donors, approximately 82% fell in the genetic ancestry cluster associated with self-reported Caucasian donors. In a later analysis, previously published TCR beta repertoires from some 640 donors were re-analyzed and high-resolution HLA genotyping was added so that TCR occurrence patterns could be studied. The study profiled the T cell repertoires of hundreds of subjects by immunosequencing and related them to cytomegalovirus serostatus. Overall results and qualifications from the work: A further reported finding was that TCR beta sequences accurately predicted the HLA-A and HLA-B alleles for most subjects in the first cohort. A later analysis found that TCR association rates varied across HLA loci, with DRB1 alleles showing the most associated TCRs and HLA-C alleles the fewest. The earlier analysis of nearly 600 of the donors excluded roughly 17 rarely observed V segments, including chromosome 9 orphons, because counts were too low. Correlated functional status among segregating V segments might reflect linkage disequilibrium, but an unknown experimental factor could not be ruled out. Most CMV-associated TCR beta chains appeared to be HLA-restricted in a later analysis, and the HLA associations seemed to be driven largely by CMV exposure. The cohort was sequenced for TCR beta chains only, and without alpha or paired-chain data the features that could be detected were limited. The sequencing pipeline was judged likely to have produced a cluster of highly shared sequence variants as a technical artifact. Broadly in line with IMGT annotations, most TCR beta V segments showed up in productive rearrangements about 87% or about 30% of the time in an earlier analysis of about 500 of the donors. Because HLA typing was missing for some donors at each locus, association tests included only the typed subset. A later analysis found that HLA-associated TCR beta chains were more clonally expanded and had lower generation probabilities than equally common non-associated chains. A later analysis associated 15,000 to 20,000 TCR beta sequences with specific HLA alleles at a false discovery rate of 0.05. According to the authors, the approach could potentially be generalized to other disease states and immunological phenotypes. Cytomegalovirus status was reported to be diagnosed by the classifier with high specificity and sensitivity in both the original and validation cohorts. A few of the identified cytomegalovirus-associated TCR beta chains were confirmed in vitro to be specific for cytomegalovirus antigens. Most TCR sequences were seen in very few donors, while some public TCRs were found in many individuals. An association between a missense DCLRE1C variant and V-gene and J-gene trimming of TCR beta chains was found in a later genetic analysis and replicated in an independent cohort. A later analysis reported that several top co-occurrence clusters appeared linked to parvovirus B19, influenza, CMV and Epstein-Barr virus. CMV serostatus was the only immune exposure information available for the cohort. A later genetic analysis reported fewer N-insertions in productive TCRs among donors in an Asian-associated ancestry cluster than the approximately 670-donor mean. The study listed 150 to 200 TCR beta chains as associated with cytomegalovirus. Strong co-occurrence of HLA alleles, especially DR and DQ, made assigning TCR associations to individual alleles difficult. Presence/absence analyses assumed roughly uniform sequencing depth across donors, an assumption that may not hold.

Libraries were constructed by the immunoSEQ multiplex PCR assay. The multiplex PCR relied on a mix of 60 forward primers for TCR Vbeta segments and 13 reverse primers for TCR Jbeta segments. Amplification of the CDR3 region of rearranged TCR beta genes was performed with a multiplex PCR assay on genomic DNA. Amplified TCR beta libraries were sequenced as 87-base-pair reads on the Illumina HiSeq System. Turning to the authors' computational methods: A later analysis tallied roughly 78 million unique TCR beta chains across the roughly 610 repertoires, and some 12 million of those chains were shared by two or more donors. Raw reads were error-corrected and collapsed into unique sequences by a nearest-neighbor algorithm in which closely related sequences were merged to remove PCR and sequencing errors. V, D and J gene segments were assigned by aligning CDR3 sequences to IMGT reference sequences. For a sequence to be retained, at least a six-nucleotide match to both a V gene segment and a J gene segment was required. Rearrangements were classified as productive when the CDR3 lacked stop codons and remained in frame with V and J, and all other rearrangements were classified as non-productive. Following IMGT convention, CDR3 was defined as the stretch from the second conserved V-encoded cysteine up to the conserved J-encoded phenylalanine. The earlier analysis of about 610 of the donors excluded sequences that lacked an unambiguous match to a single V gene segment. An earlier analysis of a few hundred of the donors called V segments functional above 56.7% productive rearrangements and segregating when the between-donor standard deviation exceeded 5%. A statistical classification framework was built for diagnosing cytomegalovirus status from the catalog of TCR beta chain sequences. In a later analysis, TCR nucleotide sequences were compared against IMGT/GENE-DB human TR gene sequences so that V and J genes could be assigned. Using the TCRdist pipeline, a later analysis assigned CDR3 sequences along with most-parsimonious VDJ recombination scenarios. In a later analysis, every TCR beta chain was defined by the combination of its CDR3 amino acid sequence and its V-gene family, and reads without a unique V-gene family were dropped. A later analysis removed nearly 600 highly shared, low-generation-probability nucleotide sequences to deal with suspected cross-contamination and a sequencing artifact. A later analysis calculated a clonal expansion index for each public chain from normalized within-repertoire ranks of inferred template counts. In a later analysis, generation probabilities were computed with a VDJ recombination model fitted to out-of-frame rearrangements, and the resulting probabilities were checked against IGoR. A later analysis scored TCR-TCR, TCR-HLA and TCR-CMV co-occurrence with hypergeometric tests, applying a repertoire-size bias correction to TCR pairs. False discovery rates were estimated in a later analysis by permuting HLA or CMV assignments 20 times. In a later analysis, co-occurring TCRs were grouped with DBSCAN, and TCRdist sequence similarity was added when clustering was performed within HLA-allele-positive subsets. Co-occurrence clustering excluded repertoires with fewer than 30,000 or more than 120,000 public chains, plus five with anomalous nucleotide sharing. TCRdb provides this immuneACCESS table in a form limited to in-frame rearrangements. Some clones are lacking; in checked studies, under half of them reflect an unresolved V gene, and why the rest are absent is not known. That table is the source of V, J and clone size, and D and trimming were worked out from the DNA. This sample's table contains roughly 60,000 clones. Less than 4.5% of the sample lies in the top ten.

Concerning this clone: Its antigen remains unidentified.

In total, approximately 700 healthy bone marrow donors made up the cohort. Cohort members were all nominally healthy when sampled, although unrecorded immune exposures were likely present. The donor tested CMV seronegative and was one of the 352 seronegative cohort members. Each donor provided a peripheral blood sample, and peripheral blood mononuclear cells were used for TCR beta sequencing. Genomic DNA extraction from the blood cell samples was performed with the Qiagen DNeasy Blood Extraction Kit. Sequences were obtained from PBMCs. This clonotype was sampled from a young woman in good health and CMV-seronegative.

The DNA sequence is TGTGCCAGCAGCCGAGGGGGACACACCGGGGAGCTGTTTTTT. Protein translation: CASSRGGHTGELFF. The chain couples TRBV6-5 to TRBJ2-2, and perhaps TRBD1 as D gene, on 6 matching bases. Taken from the germline V gene, the CDR1 and CDR2 loops are MNHEY and SVGAGI. Trimming at the junction amounts to 6 bases on V and 3 bases on J, and the germline ends lie 11 bases apart. The CDR3 contains 14 residues, cysteine and phenylalanine counted. The sequence is cut down to CDR3 DNA, 42 bases in frame from base 1.